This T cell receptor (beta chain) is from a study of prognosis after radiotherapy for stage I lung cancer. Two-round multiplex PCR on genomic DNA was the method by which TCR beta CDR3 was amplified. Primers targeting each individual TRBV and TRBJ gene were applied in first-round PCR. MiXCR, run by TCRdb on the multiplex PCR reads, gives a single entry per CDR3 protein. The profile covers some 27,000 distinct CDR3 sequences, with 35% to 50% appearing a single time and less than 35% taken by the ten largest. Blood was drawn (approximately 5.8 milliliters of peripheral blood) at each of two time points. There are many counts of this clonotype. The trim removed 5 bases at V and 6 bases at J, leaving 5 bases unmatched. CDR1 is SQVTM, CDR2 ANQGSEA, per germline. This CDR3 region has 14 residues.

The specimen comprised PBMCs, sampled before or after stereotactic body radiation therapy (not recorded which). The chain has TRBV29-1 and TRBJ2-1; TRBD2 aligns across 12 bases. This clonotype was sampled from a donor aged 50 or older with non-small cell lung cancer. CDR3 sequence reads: CSVMPSGRANEQFF. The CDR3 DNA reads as TGCAGCGTTATGCCTAGCGGGAGGGCCAATGAGCAGTTCTTC.